Listed below are T cell receptor beta chains from one sample, sequenced in a study of T-cell reconstitution after alpha-beta-depleted transplantation in children. TCRdb reprocessed the PCR reads via MiXCR and lists one record per CDR3 protein. The sample includes 500,000 to 750,000 distinct CDR3 sequences, 27% of them seen just once. The sequencing used PBMCs, collected before TCRalphabeta/CD19-depleted stem cell transplant. Receptors originate from a boy under two years old with Wiskott-Aldrich syndrome, due to receive a stem cell transplant. Each CDR3 is given with its conserved first and last residue. The D gene is left open where the match is weak. Clone size, where shown, is once, few, many, or a class for clones that have expanded.

j_call: TRBJ2-3; clone_size: NA; d_call: NA; v_call: TRBV27; cdr3_aa: CASNTLLQYF; cdr3_nt: TGTGCCAGCAATACATTGTTGCAGTATTTT
j_call: TRBJ2-1; clone_size: NA; d_call: NA; v_call: TRBV5-1; cdr3_aa: CASSLGERFEQFF; cdr3_nt: TGCGCCAGCAGCTTGGGAGAAAGGTTTGAGCAGTTCTTC
j_call: TRBJ2-1; clone_size: NA; d_call: NA; v_call: TRBV5-1; cdr3_aa: CATKTSSFGNEQFF; cdr3_nt: TGCGCCACCAAGACTAGTTCCTTTGGGAATGAGCAGTTCTTT
j_call: TRBJ2-3; clone_size: few; d_call: NA; v_call: TRBV5-6; cdr3_aa: CASSLPAGRTDTQYF; cdr3_nt: TGTGCCAGCAGCTTGCCGGCGGGGCGCACAGATACGCAGTATTTT
j_call: TRBJ2-5; clone_size: few; d_call: NA; v_call: TRBV5-6; cdr3_aa: CASSLGLVETQYF; cdr3_nt: TGTGCCAGCAGCTTGGGTCTAGTGGAGACCCAGTACTTC
j_call: TRBJ2-3; clone_size: NA; d_call: NA; v_call: TRBV20-1; cdr3_aa: CSAPSPGTQYF; cdr3_nt: TGCAGTGCTCCCTCCCCCGGTACGCAGTATTTT
j_call: TRBJ2-1; clone_size: NA; d_call: NA; v_call: TRBV5-1; cdr3_aa: CASSGFSSYNEQFF; cdr3_nt: TGCGCCAGCAGCGGGTTTAGCTCCTACAATGAGCAGTTCTTC
j_call: TRBJ1-1; clone_size: NA; d_call: TRBD1; v_call: TRBV5-1; cdr3_aa: CASSWPDRGTEAFF; cdr3_nt: TGCGCCAGCAGCTGGCCGGACAGGGGGACTGAAGCTTTCTTT
j_call: TRBJ2-2; clone_size: NA; d_call: NA; v_call: TRBV20-1; cdr3_aa: CSARVGARSSTGELFF; cdr3_nt: TGCAGTGCTAGGGTTGGGGCGCGGTCGAGCACCGGGGAGCTGTTTTTT
j_call: TRBJ1-4; clone_size: once; d_call: TRBD1; v_call: TRBV7-6; cdr3_aa: CASSLAGQGNEKLFF; cdr3_nt: TGTGCCAGCAGCTTAGCGGGACAGGGGAATGAAAAACTGTTTTTT
j_call: TRBJ2-2; clone_size: many; d_call: NA; v_call: TRBV24-1; cdr3_aa: CATSEVAEHTGELFF; cdr3_nt: TGTGCCACCAGTGAAGTAGCGGAACACACCGGGGAGCTGTTTTTT
j_call: TRBJ2-2; clone_size: NA; d_call: TRBD2; v_call: TRBV12-3/TRBV12-4; cdr3_aa: CADGTRQTGELFF; cdr3_nt: TGTGCCGATGGGACTAGACAGACCGGGGAGCTGTTTTTT
j_call: TRBJ2-1; clone_size: NA; d_call: TRBD2; v_call: TRBV7-9; cdr3_aa: CASSLPGLATSYNEQFF; cdr3_nt: TGTGCCAGCAGCTTACCTGGACTAGCGACCTCCTACAATGAGCAGTTCTTC
j_call: TRBJ1-2; clone_size: NA; d_call: TRBD1; v_call: TRBV7-8; cdr3_aa: CASSLWDSPSYGYTF; cdr3_nt: TGTGCCAGCAGCTTGTGGGACAGCCCATCCTATGGCTACACCTTC
j_call: TRBJ2-5; clone_size: many; d_call: NA; v_call: TRBV5-1; cdr3_aa: CASSRDYQETQYF; cdr3_nt: TGCGCCAGCAGCAGGGACTACCAAGAGACCCAGTACTTC
j_call: TRBJ2-7; clone_size: NA; d_call: NA; v_call: TRBV2; cdr3_aa: CASGPTSYEQYF; cdr3_nt: TGTGCCAGCGGGCCTACCTCCTACGAGCAGTACTTC
j_call: TRBJ1-1; clone_size: few; d_call: NA; v_call: TRBV29-1; cdr3_aa: CSARLTVVNTEAFF; cdr3_nt: TGCAGCGCCCGGTTAACGGTTGTGAACACTGAAGCTTTCTTT
j_call: TRBJ1-3; clone_size: NA; d_call: NA; v_call: TRBV7-2; cdr3_aa: CASSLVSTGVGNTIYF; cdr3_nt: TGTGCCAGCAGCTTAGTCTCTACCGGAGTTGGAAACACCATATATTTT
j_call: TRBJ2-5; clone_size: NA; d_call: TRBD2; v_call: TRBV28; cdr3_aa: CASSFPASGGHPQETQYF; cdr3_nt: TGTGCCAGCAGTTTTCCGGCTAGCGGGGGTCACCCACAAGAGACCCAGTACTTC
j_call: TRBJ2-2; clone_size: few; d_call: TRBD1; v_call: TRBV2; cdr3_aa: CASNRDRGVGTGELFF; cdr3_nt: TGTGCCAGCAACCGGGACAGGGGGGTAGGCACCGGGGAGCTGTTTTTT
j_call: TRBJ2-7; clone_size: NA; d_call: TRBD1; v_call: TRBV11-2; cdr3_aa: CASSLETGTLYEQYF; cdr3_nt: TGTGCCAGCAGCTTAGAGACAGGGACCCTCTACGAGCAGTACTTC
j_call: TRBJ2-7; clone_size: NA; d_call: TRBD2; v_call: TRBV6-2/TRBV6-3; cdr3_aa: CASSYSSGPTTYEQYF; cdr3_nt: TGTGCCAGCAGCTACTCTAGCGGGCCTACAACCTACGAGCAGTACTTC
j_call: TRBJ2-5; clone_size: few; d_call: NA; v_call: TRBV10-3; cdr3_aa: CAISATGFETQYF; cdr3_nt: TGTGCCATCAGTGCTACAGGGTTCGAGACCCAGTACTTC
j_call: TRBJ2-1; clone_size: NA; d_call: TRBD2; v_call: TRBV10-2; cdr3_aa: CASSTSGSDDEQFF; cdr3_nt: TGCGCCAGCAGTACTAGCGGGAGTGACGATGAGCAGTTCTTC
j_call: TRBJ1-3; clone_size: NA; d_call: NA; v_call: TRBV18; cdr3_aa: CASSPNGDSSGNTIYF; cdr3_nt: TGTGCCAGCTCACCCAACGGGGACTCCTCTGGAAACACCATATATTTT
j_call: TRBJ2-7; clone_size: NA; d_call: TRBD2; v_call: TRBV20-1; cdr3_aa: CSANRIAGDYEQYF; cdr3_nt: TGCAGTGCCAATAGAATAGCGGGAGACTACGAGCAGTACTTC
j_call: TRBJ2-6; clone_size: NA; d_call: NA; v_call: TRBV5-4; cdr3_aa: CASSLAGYVGASEYSGANVLTF; cdr3_nt: TGTGCCAGCAGCTTGGCAGGTTATGTGGGGGCTAGCGAGTACTCTGGGGCCAACGTCCTGACTTTC
j_call: TRBJ2-3; clone_size: few; d_call: NA; v_call: TRBV12-3/TRBV12-4; cdr3_aa: CASSLSIQGQTDTQYF; cdr3_nt: TGTGCCAGCAGTTTATCCATCCAGGGGCAAACAGATACGCAGTATTTT
j_call: TRBJ2-7; clone_size: few; d_call: TRBD1; v_call: TRBV20-1; cdr3_aa: CSARNSGDRTTYEQYF; cdr3_nt: TGCAGTGCTAGAAATTCAGGGGACAGGACTACCTACGAGCAGTACTTC